This TCR beta chain is from a study of graft-versus-host responses after intestinal transplantation. Study-level information: Multivisceral, liver-intestinal, or isolated intestinal transplants were received by the recipients. Study-wide findings and caveats: Individuals who had graft-donor T cell macrochimerism had allografts that showed high graft-versus-host to host-versus-graft clonal ratios.

The researchers put some 200,000 CFSE-labeled responder cells into plates with some 200,000 irradiated, violet-dye-labeled stimulator cells. Trimming cost V 5 bases and J 6 bases, with 19 bases left between them. The CDR3 loop spans 15 amino acids. Germline V lookup: CDR1 SGHRS, CDR2 YFSETQ. The assay was immunoSEQ multiplex PCR, and TCRdb's table has in-frame clones only and misses some. The profile shows around 9,200 clones, around 30% of them singletons. The clonotype originates from a human patient who received an intestinal transplant. This sequence joins TRBV5-1 and TRBJ2-3; D is possibly TRBD2 (5 bases). The sequences come from alloreactive CD8+ T cells from a mixed lymphocyte reaction culture, collected before intestinal transplant. Stated subset: CFSE-low proliferating T cells sorted from roughly six-day pre-transplant mixed lymphocyte reaction (GvH or HvG direction). CDR3 amino acids: CASREVAGLADTQYF. The CDR3 nucleotides read TGCGCCAGCAGGGAGGTAGCTGGTTTGGCGGATACGCAGTATTTT. Together with reference TRBV5-1 and TRBJ2-3, the CDR3 gives the full variable domain: KAGVTQTPRYLIKTRGQQVTLSCSPISGHRSVSWYQQTPGQGLQFLFEYFSETQRNKGNFPGRFSGRQFSNSRSEMNVSTLELGDSALYLCASREVAGLADTQYFGPGTRLTVL.